The 26 T cell receptor beta chains below were found in one sample sequenced in a study of T-cell memory formation after mild COVID-19. Each CDR3 protein gets one entry after TCRdb re-called the 5' RACE reads with MiXCR. The sample lists 350,000 to 500,000 distinct CDR3 sequences, roughly 18% occurring once. Sequencing was performed on PBMCs or a T cell subset sorted from them (not recorded which). Receptor source: a man aged 18 to 29 who had mild COVID-19 (a few samples of this study predate the infection). Cell type and time point are not known.

V is TRBV12-3 or TRBV12-4 and J is TRBJ1-2; D unclear. The CDR3 covers 13 residues. Trimming pared 7 bases from V and 3 bases from J, leaving 12 bases between. The CDR3 sequence: CASTLTLDYGYTF. CDR3 in DNA: TGTGCCAGCACCCTTACTTTGGACTATGGCTACACCTTC.

This rearrangement joins TRBV7-6 to TRBJ1-2; possibly TRBD1 for D (6 bases). Germline values: CDR1 SGHVS, CDR2 FNYEAQ. Trimming pared 6 bases from V and 1 base from J, leaving 12 bases between. This CDR3 is built from 14 residues. The CDR3 nucleotides read TGTGCCAGCAGTCCTGGACAGAGTAACTATGGCTACACCTTC. As protein: CASSPGQSNYGYTF.

This clonotype showed up just a few times. This chain uses TRBV7-9 with TRBJ1-2, with TRBD1 matching 7 bases. The CDR3 runs 14 residues. The V segment lost 4 bases and the J segment 6 bases; nucleotides outside the gene matches: 8. Germline loops: CDR1 SEHNR, CDR2 FQNEAQ (reference sequence). DNA for the CDR3: TGTGCCAGCAGCTCCTCCGGGACAGAACATGGCTACACCTTC. Protein sequence: CASSSSGTEHGYTF.

This chain links TRBV2 with TRBJ2-3, with D possibly matching TRBD2 (6 bases). Trimming removed 9 bases from V and 5 bases from J, with 9 bases in between. Germline CDR1 reads SNHLY; CDR2 reads FYNNEI. The length of the CDR3 is 11 residues. This chain's CDR3 is CASRGEDTQYF. In DNA, the CDR3 is TGTGCCAGTCGCGGGGAAGATACGCAGTATTTT.

V and J are TRBV4-1 and TRBJ1-1, with 8 bases aligning to TRBD1. Trimming removed 4 bases from V and 3 bases from J; junction bases left unmatched: 7. The CDR3 contains 15 residues. Germline V gene lookup returns CDR1 MGHRA and CDR2 YSYEKL. The CDR3 region has the DNA TGCGCCAGCAGCCGGGCCATACAGGGGGACACTGAAGCTTTCTTT. Encoded protein: CASSRAIQGDTEAFF.

This clonotype was seen repeatedly, ten times or more. The CDR3 protein is CASSLSLFTDTQYF. CDR3 coding DNA: TGCGCCAGCAGCTTGAGTCTCTTCACAGATACGCAGTATTTT. The rearrangement uses TRBV5-1 and TRBJ2-3, with D unresolved. This CDR3 is 14 amino acids long. V lost 1 base, J lost 2 bases, and 8 bases lay in between. In germline, CDR1 is SGHRS, CDR2 YFSETQ.

The rearrangement links TRBV18 to TRBJ2-5, with 8 bases lining up with TRBD1. The CDR3 runs to 14 residues. With V trimmed by 0 bases and J by 3 bases, 0 bases remained unmatched. Germline V CDR1 and CDR2: KGHSH, LQKENI. The CDR3 DNA follows: TGTGCCAGCTCACCACCGGGACAGGAAGAGACCCAGTACTTC. The encoded protein is CASSPPGQEETQYF.

This clonotype occurred a few times. This chain connects TRBV6-1 to TRBJ2-7; D call uncertain. Germline loops: CDR1 MNHNS, CDR2 SASEGT. V was shortened by 7 bases and J by 2 bases, with 3 bases between the two germline ends. There are 10 residues in the CDR3. CDR3 nucleotides: TGTGCCAGCACCGCCTACGAGCAGTACTTC. Translating gives CASTAYEQYF.

J is TRBJ2-7 and V is TRBV2; D ambiguous. V was trimmed by 8 bases and J by 1 base, leaving 15 bases between them. The CDR3 spans 14 residues. Germline V gene lookup returns CDR1 SNHLY and CDR2 FYNNEI. The CDR3 here is CASRAELGSYEQYF. CDR3 in DNA: TGTGCCAGCCGTGCGGAACTCGGGTCCTACGAGCAGTACTTC.

To note about this clonotype: The germline gene is not matched at one end of the junction; a read error may be the cause. This chain's CDR3 is CASSSGDLGAF. CDR3 bases: TGTGCCAGCAGTTCGGGGGACTTGGGTGCCTTC. This sequence joins TRBV7-2 and TRBJ2-1; the D gene is possibly TRBD2 (6 bases). Per germline, CDR1 SGHTA and CDR2 FQGNSA. The CDR3 consists of 11 residues.

This chain uses TRBV20-1 with TRBJ1-1, with 9 nucleotides matching TRBD1. V lost 1 base, J lost 4 bases, and 4 bases stayed unmatched. Germline values: CDR1 DFQATT, CDR2 SNEGSKA (reference sequence). The CDR3 consists of 14 residues. The CDR3 region is CSARGTGVFTEAFF. CDR3 coding DNA: TGCAGTGCTAGAGGGACAGGGGTTTTCACTGAAGCTTTCTTT.

The chain combines TRBV2 with TRBJ1-5, with D possibly TRBD1 on 5 matching bases. Trimming took 5 bases from V and 5 from J, leaving 13 bases between them. The germline V gene encodes CDR1 SNHLY and CDR2 FYNNEI. The CDR3 spans 14 residues. CDR3 in DNA: TGTGCCAGCAGTCCTCCGGACACTTATCAGCCCCAGCATTTT. Translation gives CASSPPDTYQPQHF.

This clonotype was observed a few times. This rearrangement joins TRBV5-1 to TRBJ2-3, with TRBD2 matching 7 bases. Per the germline V gene, CDR1 is SGHRS and CDR2 is YFSETQ. Trimming removed 3 bases from V and 5 bases from J; junction bases left unmatched: 6. CDR3 length: 14 amino acids. The CDR3: CASSSLAAEDTQYF. The DNA for the CDR3 is TGCGCCAGCAGCTCTCTAGCGGCTGAAGATACGCAGTATTTT.

This clonotype was seen a handful of times. The J gene is TRBJ1-2, the V gene TRBV4-1, with D maybe TRBD1 (5 bases). The CDR3 is made up of 16 amino acids. From germline, CDR1 is MGHRA and CDR2 YSYEKL. V lost 3 bases, J lost 0 bases, and 14 bases lay in between. The CDR3 loop reads CASSQPGGEANYGYTF. Written as DNA, the CDR3 is TGCGCCAGCAGCCAGCCCGGGGGGGAGGCTAACTATGGCTACACCTTC.

The rearrangement joins TRBV21-1 to TRBJ2-7; no check of the table's D call, TRBD2, against the DNA was made. TRBV21-1 is shown as a pseudogene. The length of the CDR3 is 15 residues. CDR3 in amino acids: CASSTKAPEGYEQYV. DNA of the CDR3: TGTGCCAGCAGCACGAAAGCCCCGGAGGGCTACGAGCAGTACGTC.

The V gene is TRBV7-9, the J gene TRBJ2-5; either TRBD1 or TRBD2 may fit D (7 bases each). Deletions cut 3 bases from V and 4 bases from J, with 18 bases between. Germline values: CDR1 SEHNR, CDR2 FQNEAQ (reference sequence). This CDR3 has 16 amino acids. The CDR3 DNA follows: TGTGCCAGCAGCTTGGGGGGGACAGTTCTTGGAGAGACCCAGTACTTC. It translates to CASSLGGTVLGETQYF.

The chain joins TRBV4-1 to TRBJ1-1; perhaps TRBD1 as D (6 bases). The germline V and J ends were trimmed by 3 bases and 2 bases, with 16 bases remaining between them. Per the germline V gene, CDR1 is MGHRA and CDR2 is YSYEKL. The CDR3 is 16 residues long. The CDR3 nucleotides read TGCGCCAGCAGCCATAAAACCGGGACACTCAACACTGAAGCTTTCTTT. It codes for CASSHKTGTLNTEAFF.

This clonotype was picked up many times. This chain uses TRBV12-3 or TRBV12-4 with TRBJ2-7; D may be TRBD1 (5 bases). The CDR3 spans 15 residues. The V and J ends lost 4 bases and 3 bases respectively, with 16 bases between them. In nucleotides, the CDR3 is TGTGCCAGCAGTTACCTGGGGCTAGGCCACTACGAGCAGTACTTC. Translating gives CASSYLGLGHYEQYF.

The table lists this clonotype with many counts. The genes are TRBV5-1 and TRBJ2-7; 9 bases map to TRBD1. The CDR3 totals 18 residues. After removal of 4 bases from V and 1 base from J, the junction contained 15 bases not matched to a gene. CDR1 and CDR2 from the germline V gene are SGHRS and YFSETQ. As DNA, the CDR3 is TGCGCCAGCAGCCGGATGGCACTCGGAGGGACAGGGTCCTACGAGCAGTACTTC. Translating it yields CASSRMALGGTGSYEQYF.

This clonotype was seen a few times. V usage is TRBV5-1 and J usage is TRBJ2-7; 7 bases fit TRBD2. The CDR3 extends over 15 amino acids. Trimming at V came to 4 bases and at J to 5 bases, leaving 12 bases not matched to a gene. Germline CDR1 and CDR2: SGHRS and YFSETQ. The CDR3 region is CASSLLVGLADEQYF. The DNA for the CDR3 is TGCGCCAGCAGCCTGTTGGTCGGCCTAGCGGACGAGCAGTACTTC. Complete variable domain (other parts from reference TRBV5-1 and TRBJ2-7): KAGVTQTPRYLIKTRGQQVTLSCSPISGHRSVSWYQQTPGQGLQFLFEYFSETQRNKGNFPGRFSGRQFSNSRSEMNVSTLELGDSALYLCASSLLVGLADEQYFGPGTRLTVT.

This clonotype has a handful of counts. This CDR3 reads CASSQGEITGTGWADTQYF. The DNA for the CDR3 is TGCGCCAGCAGCCAAGGCGAGATTACCGGGACAGGGTGGGCAGATACGCAGTATTTT. This sequence joins TRBV4-1 and TRBJ2-3, with 9 bases fitting TRBD1. Trimming took 1 base from V and 4 from J; bases not matched to a gene: 15. The CDR3 loop spans 19 amino acids. From germline, CDR1 is MGHRA and CDR2 YSYEKL.

The chain's CDR3 is CASSLAWQVRERGYTF. The CDR3 DNA follows: TGTGCCAGCAGCTTAGCCTGGCAGGTTCGAGAAAGGGGCTACACCTTC. This chain connects TRBV7-9 to TRBJ1-2; no reliable D call. V was shortened by 0 bases and J by 8 bases, with 19 bases between the two germline ends. This CDR3 contains 16 residues. Germline V gene lookup returns CDR1 SEHNR and CDR2 FQNEAQ (reference sequence).

This clonotype appeared a few times. The chain combines TRBV12-3 or TRBV12-4 with TRBJ2-5; 8 bases match TRBD2. The CDR3 covers 14 residues. V lost 7 bases, J lost 5 bases, and 9 bases stayed unmatched. For the CDR3, the DNA is TGTGCCAGCAAATCGGGCGGGGGGCTTGAGACCCAGTACTTC. Translation: CASKSGGGLETQYF.

A few counts support this clonotype. The genes are TRBV18 and TRBJ1-1; 11 bases are shared with TRBD1. CDR1 and CDR2 from the germline V gene are KGHSH and LQKENI. CDR3 length: 16 amino acids. Trimming cost V 1 base and J 6 bases; bases outside gene matches: 7. The CDR3 reads CASSPRERDRGSEAFF. CDR3 sequence (DNA): TGTGCCAGCTCACCACGTGAACGGGACAGGGGGTCTGAAGCTTTCTTT.

Many counts were recorded for this clonotype. The V gene is TRBV7-8, the J gene TRBJ1-6; TRBD1 aligns across 7 bases. The germline CDR1 and CDR2 sequences are SGHVS and FQNEAQ. The ends lost 5 bases at V and 10 bases at J; junction bases unmatched: 11. The CDR3 is 15 residues long. In nucleotides, the CDR3 is TGTGCCAGCAGCGTTGACAGGGTGCGAGGATCACCCCTCCACTTT. Its translation is CASSVDRVRGSPLHF.

This clonotype was seen only a few times. V is TRBV27 and J is TRBJ1-5; D is possibly TRBD1 (5 bases). The V end was cut by 2 bases, the J end by 3 bases, with 8 bases between. This CDR3 comprises 14 residues. Germline-derived CDR1 and CDR2 are MNHEY and SMNVEV (reference sequence). As DNA, the CDR3 is TGTGCCAGCAGTTTACCAGGGTTCAATCAGCCCCAGCATTTT. Translation gives CASSLPGFNQPQHF.